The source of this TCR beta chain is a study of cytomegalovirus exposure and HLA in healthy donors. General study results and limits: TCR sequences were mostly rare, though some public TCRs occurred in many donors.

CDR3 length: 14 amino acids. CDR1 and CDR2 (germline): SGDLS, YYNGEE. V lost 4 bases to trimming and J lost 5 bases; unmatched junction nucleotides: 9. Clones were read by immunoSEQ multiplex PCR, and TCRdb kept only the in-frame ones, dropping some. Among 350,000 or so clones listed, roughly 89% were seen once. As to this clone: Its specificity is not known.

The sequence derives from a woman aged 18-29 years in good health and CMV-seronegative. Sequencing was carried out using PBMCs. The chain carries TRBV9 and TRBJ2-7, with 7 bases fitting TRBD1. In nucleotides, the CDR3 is TGTGCCAGCAGCCCGACAGGGAATTGGCACGAGCAGTACTTC. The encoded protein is CASSPTGNWHEQYF.